These 18 T cell receptor beta chains were sequenced from one sample in a study of control samples from healthy donors and cancer patients. The data were produced by immunoSEQ multiplex PCR, yet TCRdb's version contains in-frame clones alone and is incomplete. The sample consists of around 75,000 clones, 85% to 95% of them appearing once. The sequencing input was blood. Receptors were obtained from a woman aged 60-70 years in good health.

This sequence joins TRBV5-1 and TRBJ2-2; 8 bases are a match to TRBD2. The CDR3 runs to 16 residues. Germline CDR1 and CDR2: SGHRS and YFSETQ. With V trimmed by 4 bases and J by 5 bases, 10 bases remained unmatched. CDR3 bases: TGCGCCAGCAGCGCCTCGGGGACTAGAGGGACCGGGGAGCTGTTTTTT. It encodes CASSASGTRGTGELFF. The full variable domain, in which reference TRBV5-1 and TRBJ2-2 provide the parts outside the CDR3, is KAGVTQTPRYLIKTRGQQVTLSCSPISGHRSVSWYQQTPGQGLQFLFEYFSETQRNKGNFPGRFSGRQFSNSRSEMNVSTLELGDSALYLCASSASGTRGTGELFFGEGSRLTVL.

The chain uses TRBV5-4 and TRBJ1-2, with TRBD1 matching over 7 bases. V was pared by 6 bases and J by 6 bases, with 8 bases of the junction left unmatched. The germline gives CDR1 SGHNT, CDR2 YYREEE (reference sequence). The CDR3 runs to 13 residues. Written as DNA, the CDR3 is TGTGCCAGCAACATACAGGGGAGCCATGGCTACACCTTC. It specifies CASNIQGSHGYTF.

CDR3 sequence reads: CASSLEGVSGRAHNEQFF. CDR3 sequence (DNA): TGTGCCAGCAGCTTAGAAGGGGTTAGCGGGAGGGCTCACAATGAGCAGTTCTTC. This rearrangement joins TRBV7-2 to TRBJ2-1, with 11 bases fitting TRBD2. Unmatched junction bases numbered 10, after V lost 1 base and J lost 5 bases. CDR3 length equals 18 residues. Germline CDR1 SGHTA, CDR2 FQGNSA. The complete variable domain, with remaining parts taken from reference TRBV7-2 and TRBJ2-1, reads GAGVSQSPSNKVTEKGKDVELRCDPISGHTALYWYRQSLGQGLEFLIYFQGNSAPDKSGLPSDRFSAERTGGSVSTLTIQRTQQEDSAVYLCASSLEGVSGRAHNEQFFGPGTRLTVL.

In its sample, this clone was seen once. The chain has TRBV7-9 and TRBJ2-2; D uncertain. The CDR3 is 14 amino acids. V was pared by 5 bases and J by 5 bases, with 12 bases between. Germline assignment: CDR1 SEHNR and CDR2 FQNEAQ (reference sequence). This CDR3 reads CASSPGRKTGELFF. The CDR3 DNA is TGTGCCAGCAGCCCTGGAAGAAAGACCGGGGAGCTGTTTTTT. Together with reference TRBV7-9 and TRBJ2-2, the CDR3 gives the full variable domain: DTGVSQNPRHKITKRGQNVTFRCDPISEHNRLYWYRQTLGQGPEFLTYFQNEAQLEKSRLLSDRFSAERPKGSFSTLEIQRTEQGDSAMYLCASSPGRKTGELFFGEGSRLTVL.

This chain links TRBV2 with TRBJ1-5; possible D gene TRBD1, 6 bases. The V gene lost 1 base and the J gene lost 7 bases, with 8 bases spanning the gap. The CDR3 loop spans 13 amino acids. Germline-derived CDR1 and CDR2 are SNHLY and FYNNEI. CDR3 nucleotide sequence: TGTGCCAGCAGTGAAGGGACAGTCCAGCCCCAGCATTTT. It encodes CASSEGTVQPQHF.

The V gene is TRBV9, the J gene TRBJ2-6; 11 nucleotides line up with TRBD1. The CDR3 contains 18 residues. CDR1 is SGDLS, CDR2 YYNGEE, per germline. V trimming: 4 bases; J trimming: 2 bases; junction bases outside the gene matches: 8. CDR3 in amino acids: CASSPLGQGAAGANVLTF. For the CDR3, the DNA is TGTGCCAGCAGCCCCCTTGGACAGGGGGCAGCTGGGGCCAACGTCCTGACTTTC.

The chain couples TRBV28 to TRBJ1-4; no firm D call. Trimming pared 5 bases from V and 6 bases from J, leaving 10 bases between. The CDR3 contains 13 residues. The germline V gene encodes CDR1 MDHEN and CDR2 SYDVKM. As DNA, the CDR3 is TGTGCCAGCAGTGGGCAGAGCTATGAAAAACTGTTTTTT. Its protein is CASSGQSYEKLFF.

The chain employs TRBV25-1 and TRBJ2-6; D remains unclear. Trimming removed 1 base at V and 2 bases at J, with 0 bases between. The germline gives CDR1 MGHDK, CDR2 SYGVNS. The CDR3 has 13 amino acids. The CDR3 nucleotides read TGTGCCAGCAGTGAATCTGGGGCCAACGTCCTGACTTTC. Its protein is CASSESGANVLTF.

The V call is TRBV11-2, the J call TRBJ2-2, with D uncertain. There are 18 residues in the CDR3. Trimming shortened V by 3 bases and J by 1 base, and 18 bases separated the two germline ends. CDR1 and CDR2 from the germline V gene are SGHAT and FQNNGV. The CDR3 region has the DNA TGTGCCAGCAGCTTTACGGTCGGTTTCGTAAGGAACACCGGGGAGCTGTTTTTT. Amino acids: CASSFTVGFVRNTGELFF.

This rearrangement joins TRBV11-2 to TRBJ2-7, with 8 bases fitting TRBD2. Per germline, CDR1 SGHAT and CDR2 FQNNGV. This CDR3 has 17 residues. J was trimmed by 9 bases and V by 4 bases; bases with no gene match: 20. The CDR3 DNA reads as TGTGCCAGCAGCTCCTGGGTTTTGGTCGGGAGGGACTCGGGGCAGTACTTC. Translating it yields CASSSWVLVGRDSGQYF. The variable domain in full, completed from reference TRBV11-2 and TRBJ2-7, reads EAGVAQSPRYKIIEKRQSVAFWCNPISGHATLYWYQQILGQGPKLLIQFQNNGVVDDSQLPKDRFSAERLKGVDSTLKIQPAKLEDSAVYLCASSSWVLVGRDSGQYFGPGTRLTVT.

The chain combines TRBV14 with TRBJ2-1, with TRBD2 identical over 8 bases. The ends lost 4 bases at V and 1 base at J; junction bases unmatched: 9. In germline, CDR1 is SGHDN, CDR2 FVKESK. CDR3 size: 17 residues. DNA for the CDR3: TGTGCCAGCAGCCCCGGCCAGGTAGCGGGATCCTACAATGAGCAGTTCTTC. Protein sequence: CASSPGQVAGSYNEQFF.

The chain joins TRBV9 to TRBJ2-2, with D tentatively TRBD2 (5 bases). The CDR3 is 15 residues long. Germline CDR1 SGDLS, CDR2 YYNGEE. V was pared by 3 bases and J by 4 bases, with 13 bases between. The CDR3 DNA sequence: TGTGCCAGCAGCGCTTCGCGGGCCACCACCGGGGAGCTGTTTTTT. It encodes CASSASRATTGELFF. Variable domain in full (rest from reference TRBV9 and TRBJ2-2): DSGVTQTPKHLITATGQRVTLRCSPRSGDLSVYWYQQSLDQGLQFLIQYYNGEERAKGNILERFSAQQFPDLHSELNLSSLELGDSALYFCASSASRATTGELFFGEGSRLTVL.

The J gene is TRBJ1-2, the V gene TRBV5-4; D possibly corresponds to TRBD1 (6 bases). V lost 7 bases and J 4 bases, leaving 20 bases between the germline ends. This CDR3 is 15 amino acids long. Germline V gene lookup returns CDR1 SGHNT and CDR2 YYREEE (reference sequence). CDR3 region: CASATQRTVPYGYTF. CDR3 in DNA: TGTGCCAGCGCCACCCAAAGGACAGTCCCCTATGGCTACACCTTC.

A single count supports this clone. V usage is TRBV3-1 (or the pseudogene TRBV3-2) and J usage is TRBJ2-5; a weak D match, TRBD1 (5 bases). Germline CDR1 LGHDT, CDR2 YNNKEL (reference sequence). With 1 base removed from V and 2 bases from J, the gap between germline ends came to 14 bases. CDR3 length: 16 amino acids. CDR3 sequence (DNA): TGTGCCAGCAGCCAAGGTCCCAGGGCCGGGCAAGAGACCCAGTACTTC. This gives the protein CASSQGPRAGQETQYF.

The V gene is TRBV10-3, the J gene TRBJ1-5; 10 nucleotides agree with TRBD1. J was trimmed by 7 bases and V by 4 bases; bases with no gene match: 4. In germline, CDR1 is ENHRY, CDR2 SYGVKD. This CDR3 comprises 14 residues. The CDR3 reads CAISARQGAQPQHF. The CDR3 DNA reads as TGTGCCATCAGTGCCAGACAGGGGGCCCAGCCCCAGCATTTT.

The V call is TRBV28, the J call TRBJ1-2; D gene uncertain. Germline assignment: CDR1 MDHEN and CDR2 SYDVKM. The CDR3 is 13 residues long. V was pared by 2 bases and J by 5 bases, with 9 bases between. This chain's CDR3 is CASSLGSLYGYTF. DNA for the CDR3: TGTGCCAGCAGTTTAGGATCGCTATATGGCTACACCTTC.

V is TRBV4-1 and J is TRBJ1-1, with a weak D call TRBD1 (5 bases). Germline values: CDR1 MGHRA, CDR2 YSYEKL. The CDR3 spans 17 residues. Trimming pared 0 bases from V and 5 bases from J, leaving 19 bases between. CDR3 DNA: TGCGCCAGCAGCCAAGAATCTGGGGGGGGACGGTCAACTGAAGCTTTCTTT. Encoded protein: CASSQESGGGRSTEAFF.

The chain couples TRBV5-4 to TRBJ1-4; no reliable D call. Trimming cost V 2 bases and J 4 bases, with 12 bases left between them. Germline V gene data show CDR1 as SGHNT and CDR2 as YYREEE (reference sequence). The CDR3 loop spans 15 amino acids. DNA for the CDR3: TGTGCCAGCAGCTTTCATGGGCAGGTTAATGAAAAACTGTTTTTT. It is translated as CASSFHGQVNEKLFF.